This T cell receptor beta chain was sequenced during a study of OX40 agonist ivuxolimab in advanced cancers. Study background: Given to patients was ivuxolimab, an agonistic anti-OX40 (CD134) antibody. Administration of intravenous ivuxolimab to patients occurred every 2 weeks at 0.01 to 10 mg/kg.

Overall study findings and caveats: Nonresponders, in some cases, also had low normalized T-cell clonal expansion. Relatively little clonal expansion, among the lowest observed, appeared in partial responders at 0.1-3.0 mg/kg.

Germline V gene sequence: CDR1 SGHTA, CDR2 FQGTGA. Trimming shortened V by 1 base and J by 3 bases, and 8 bases separated the two germline ends. The CDR3 runs 14 residues. Turning to this clone: Antigen unknown.

The data were produced by immunoSEQ multiplex PCR, yet TCRdb's version contains in-frame clones alone and is incomplete. The sample has 50,000 to 75,000 clones; 92% are singletons. The clonotype was recovered from an adult with an advanced solid tumor such as melanoma, head and neck, liver or kidney cancer. Source: CD4+ or CD8+ T cells sorted from blood, taken in a trial of the OX40 agonist ivuxolimab. The V call is TRBV7-3, the J call TRBJ2-3; D perhaps matches TRBD2 (5 bases). The DNA of the CDR3 is TGTGCCAGCAGCTTAAATTCGGGAACAGATACGCAGTATTTT. Protein sequence: CASSLNSGTDTQYF.